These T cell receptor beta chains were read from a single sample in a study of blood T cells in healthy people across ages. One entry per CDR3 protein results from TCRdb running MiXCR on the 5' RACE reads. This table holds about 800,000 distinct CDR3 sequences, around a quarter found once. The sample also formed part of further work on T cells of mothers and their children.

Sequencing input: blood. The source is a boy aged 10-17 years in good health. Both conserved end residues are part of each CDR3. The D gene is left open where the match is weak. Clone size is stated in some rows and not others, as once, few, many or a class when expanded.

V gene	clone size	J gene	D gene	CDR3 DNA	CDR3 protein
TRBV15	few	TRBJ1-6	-	TGTGCCACCAGCAGAGAGAGGCACCCGAATTCACCCCTCCACTTT	CATSRERHPNSPLHF
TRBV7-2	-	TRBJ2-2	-	TGTGCCAGCAGCTTAGTCAACTCGAACACCGGGGAGCTGTTTTTT	CASSLVNSNTGELFF
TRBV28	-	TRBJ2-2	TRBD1	TGTGCCAGCAGTGGACGACAGGGACGAGACACCGGGGAGCTGTTTTTT	CASSGRQGRDTGELFF
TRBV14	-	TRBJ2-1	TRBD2	TGTGCCAGCAGCAACCGGACTAGCGGGATCAATGAGCAGTTCTTC	CASSNRTSGINEQFF
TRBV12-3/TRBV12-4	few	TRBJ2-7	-	TGTGCCAGCAGTTTAGGGCATCACGAGCAGTACTTC	CASSLGHHEQYF
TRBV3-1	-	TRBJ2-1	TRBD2	TGTGCCAGCAGCCTCCGGACTAGCGGGGAGCAGTTCTTC	CASSLRTSGEQFF
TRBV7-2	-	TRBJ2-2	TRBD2	TGTGCCAGCAGCTTAGCTAGCGGGGGCTCCGGGGAGCTGTTTTTT	CASSLASGGSGELFF
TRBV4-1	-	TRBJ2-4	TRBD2	TGCGCCAGCAGCCTCGGGACTAGCGGGGATTGGGTAGCCAAAAACATTCAGTACTTC	CASSLGTSGDWVAKNIQYF
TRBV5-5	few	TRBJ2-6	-	TGTGCCAGCAGCTTGGCCGGGGGCCGTTTCTCTGGGGCCAACGTCCTGACTTTC	CASSLAGGRFSGANVLTF
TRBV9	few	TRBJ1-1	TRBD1	TGTGCCAGCAGCGGACCGGGACAGGGGGGTAAAGCTTTCTTT	CASSGPGQGGKAFF
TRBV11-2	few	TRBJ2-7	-	TGTGCCAGCAGCTACCCCACACCTCACGAGCAGTACTTC	CASSYPTPHEQYF
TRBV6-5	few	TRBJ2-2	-	TGTGCCAGCAGCAGCCTACCGGGGAGCGGGGAGCTGTTTTTT	CASSSLPGSGELFF
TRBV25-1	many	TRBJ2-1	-	TGTGCCCCCCTTCGAGCGCCGTTCTTC	CAPLRAPFF
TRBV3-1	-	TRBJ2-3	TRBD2	TGTGCCAGCAGCCAAGCCTGGGGGGGAAGCACAGATACGCAGTATTTT	CASSQAWGGSTDTQYF
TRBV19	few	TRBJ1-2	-	TGTGCCAGTAGTCCTAGCCCTGCCTATGGCTACACCTTC	CASSPSPAYGYTF
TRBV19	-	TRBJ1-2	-	TGTGCCAGTAAGAAAGGGTTTGGTGGCTACACCTTC	CASKKGFGGYTF
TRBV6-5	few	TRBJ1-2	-	TGTGCCAGCAGTCGCGACAGGATCTATGGCTACACCTTC	CASSRDRIYGYTF
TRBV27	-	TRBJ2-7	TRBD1	TGTGCCAGCAGTTTAGACAGGGGGCTATCCTACGAGCAGTACTTC	CASSLDRGLSYEQYF
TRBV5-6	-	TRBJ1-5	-	TGTGCCAGCAGCTTGGCGGGTATCCGGACCGTAAATCAGCCCCAGCATTTT	CASSLAGIRTVNQPQHF
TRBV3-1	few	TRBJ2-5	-	TGTGCCAGCAGCCAAGAAGTCAAGGGTACAGAGACCCAGTACTTC	CASSQEVKGTETQYF
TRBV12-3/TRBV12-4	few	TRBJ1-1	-	TGTGCCAGCAGTTTAATAGGGGGGCTTGACACTGAAGCTTTCTTT	CASSLIGGLDTEAFF
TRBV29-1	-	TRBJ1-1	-	TGCAGCGTTGAAAAGGTTTCGGGGGGCGCAGGCACTGAAGCTTTCTTT	CSVEKVSGGAGTEAFF
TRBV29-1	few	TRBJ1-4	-	TGCAGCGTTGCCCACCGGCTGGGAGAAAAACTGTTTTTT	CSVAHRLGEKLFF
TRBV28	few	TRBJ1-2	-	TGTGCCAGCAGTTTGGGCCGAGATAACTATGGCTACACCTTC	CASSLGRDNYGYTF
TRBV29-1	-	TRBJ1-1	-	TGCAGCGTATACCGGGAGGATGCTTTCTTT	CSVYREDAFF
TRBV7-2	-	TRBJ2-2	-	TGTGCCAGCAGCTTAGATTTGGGAGCCGGGGAGCTGTTTTTT	CASSLDLGAGELFF
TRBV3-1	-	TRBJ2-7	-	TGTGCCAGCAGCCAAGAAACATCCTACGAGCAGTACTTC	CASSQETSYEQYF
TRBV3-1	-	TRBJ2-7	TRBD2	TGTGCCAGCAGCCAACGGGAGATCATAGCGGGTCGTCACGACGAGCAGTACTTC	CASSQREIIAGRHDEQYF
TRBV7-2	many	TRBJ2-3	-	TGTGCCAGCAGCTTAGAGCCTAGCACAGATACGCAGTATTTT	CASSLEPSTDTQYF
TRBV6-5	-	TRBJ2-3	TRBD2	TGTGCCAGCAGAACTAGCGGGGCAAGCACAGATACGCAGTATTTT	CASRTSGASTDTQYF
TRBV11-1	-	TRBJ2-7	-	TGTGCCAGCGGATGGTTGGTAGTTTCCTACGAGCAGTACTTC	CASGWLVVSYEQYF
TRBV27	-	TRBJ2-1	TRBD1	TGTGCCAGCAGCTTCGGTGGGGGACAGGACAATGAGCAGTTCTTC	CASSFGGGQDNEQFF
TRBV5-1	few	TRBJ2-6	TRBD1	TGCGCCAGCAGCTTGGTACAGGGGACTGGGGCCAACGTCCTGACTTTC	CASSLVQGTGANVLTF
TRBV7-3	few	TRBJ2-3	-	TGTGCCAGCAGCTTATCTGGCAGAGAGGTCACAGATACGCAGTATTTT	CASSLSGREVTDTQYF
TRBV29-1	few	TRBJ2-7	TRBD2	TGCAGCGTTGCCGGGGGGGAGTACGAGCAGTACTTC	CSVAGGEYEQYF
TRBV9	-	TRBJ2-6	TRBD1	TGTGCCAGCACCGACAAAAAACTCGACGGGACAGATAACTCTGGGGCCAACGTCCTGACTTTC	CASTDKKLDGTDNSGANVLTF
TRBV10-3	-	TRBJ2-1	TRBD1	TGTGCCATCAGTCCACCAGGACAGGGCTACTACAATGAGCAGTTCTTC	CAISPPGQGYYNEQFF
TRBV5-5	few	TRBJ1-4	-	TGTGCCAGCAGCTTGTGGGACGGCGATGAAAAACTGTTTTTT	CASSLWDGDEKLFF
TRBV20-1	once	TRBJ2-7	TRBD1	TGCAGTGCTTCTACCGGGACAGCCTACGAGCAGTACTTC	CSASTGTAYEQYF